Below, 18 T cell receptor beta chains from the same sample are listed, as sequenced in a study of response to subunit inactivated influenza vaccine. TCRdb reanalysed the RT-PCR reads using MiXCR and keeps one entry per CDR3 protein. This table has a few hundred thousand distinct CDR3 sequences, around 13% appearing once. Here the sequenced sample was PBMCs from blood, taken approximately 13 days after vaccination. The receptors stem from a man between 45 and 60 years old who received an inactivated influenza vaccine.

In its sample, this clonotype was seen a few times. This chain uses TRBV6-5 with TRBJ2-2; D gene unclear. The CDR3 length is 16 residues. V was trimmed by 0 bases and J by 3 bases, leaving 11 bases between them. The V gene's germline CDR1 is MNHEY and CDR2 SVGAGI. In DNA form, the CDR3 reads TGTGCCAGCAGTTACTCGGGCAAGGTGTACACCGGGGAGCTGTTTTTT. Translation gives CASSYSGKVYTGELFF.

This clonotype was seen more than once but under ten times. CDR3 in DNA: TGTGCCAGCAGCCCACCGGGTAGTGCTAACTATGGCTACACCTTC. Translating gives CASSPPGSANYGYTF. The chain recombines TRBV5-6 with TRBJ1-2; D gene uncertain. With 4 bases removed from V and 0 bases from J, the gap between germline ends came to 13 bases. This CDR3 spans 15 amino acids. Germline CDR1 SGHDT, CDR2 YYEEEE.

The CDR3, as DNA: TGTGCCAGCAGTGAAGGACTAGGTAGCTCCTACAATGAGCAGTTCTTC. It translates to CASSEGLGSSYNEQFF. The gene calls are TRBV2 and TRBJ2-1; possible D gene TRBD2, 6 bases. Germline values: CDR1 SNHLY, CDR2 FYNNEI. The CDR3 length is 16 residues. Trimming left V 1 base short and J 0 bases short, with 10 bases between.

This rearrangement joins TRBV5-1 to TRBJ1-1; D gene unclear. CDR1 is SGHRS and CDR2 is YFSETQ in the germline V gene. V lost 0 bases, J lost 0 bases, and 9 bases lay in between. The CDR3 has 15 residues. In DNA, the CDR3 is TGCGCCAGCAGCTTGGAACAGACCTTGAACACTGAAGCTTTCTTT. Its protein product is CASSLEQTLNTEAFF.

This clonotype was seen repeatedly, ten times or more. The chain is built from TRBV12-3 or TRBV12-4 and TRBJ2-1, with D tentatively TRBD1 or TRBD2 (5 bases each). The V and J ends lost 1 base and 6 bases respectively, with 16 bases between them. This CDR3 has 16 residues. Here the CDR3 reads CASSLVSGLGSNEQFF. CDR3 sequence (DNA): TGTGCCAGCAGTTTAGTATCAGGGTTAGGGAGCAATGAGCAGTTCTTC.

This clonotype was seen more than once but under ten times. The CDR3 here is CATSDLSAADTQYF. The CDR3 DNA sequence: TGTGCCACCAGTGATTTGTCGGCGGCAGATACGCAGTATTTT. The V gene is TRBV24-1, the J gene TRBJ2-3; no definite D call. CDR3 size: 14 residues. CDR1 is KGHDR, CDR2 SFDVKD, per germline. Trimming stripped 0 bases from V and 4 bases from J, with 7 bases between.

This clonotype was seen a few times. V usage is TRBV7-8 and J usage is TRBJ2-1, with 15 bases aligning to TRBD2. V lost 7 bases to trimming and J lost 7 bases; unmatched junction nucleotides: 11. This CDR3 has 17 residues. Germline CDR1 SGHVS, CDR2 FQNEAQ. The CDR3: CASTPGFGLAGGNEQFF. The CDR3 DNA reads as TGTGCCAGCACCCCGGGGTTTGGACTAGCGGGGGGGAATGAGCAGTTCTTC.

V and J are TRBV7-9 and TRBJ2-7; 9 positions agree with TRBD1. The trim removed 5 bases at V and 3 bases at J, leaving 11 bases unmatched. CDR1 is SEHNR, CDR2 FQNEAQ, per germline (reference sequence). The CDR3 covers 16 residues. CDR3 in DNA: TGTGCCAGCAGCCATAGACAGGGGGATAACGTCTACGAGCAGTACTTC. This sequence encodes CASSHRQGDNVYEQYF.

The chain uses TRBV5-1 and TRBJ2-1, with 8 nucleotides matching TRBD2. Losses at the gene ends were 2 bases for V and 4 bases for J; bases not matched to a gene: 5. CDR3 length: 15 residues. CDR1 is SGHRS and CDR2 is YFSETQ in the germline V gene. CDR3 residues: CASSLTSGPYNEQFF. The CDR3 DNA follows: TGCGCCAGCAGCTTAACTAGCGGCCCTTACAATGAGCAGTTCTTC.

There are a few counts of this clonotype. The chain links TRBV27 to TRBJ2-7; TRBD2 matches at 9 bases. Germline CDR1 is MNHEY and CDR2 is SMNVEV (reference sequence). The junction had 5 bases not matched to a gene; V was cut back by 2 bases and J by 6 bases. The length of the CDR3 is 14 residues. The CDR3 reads CASSLSGRRGEQYF. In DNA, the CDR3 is TGTGCCAGCAGTTTAAGCGGGAGGCGGGGCGAGCAGTACTTC.

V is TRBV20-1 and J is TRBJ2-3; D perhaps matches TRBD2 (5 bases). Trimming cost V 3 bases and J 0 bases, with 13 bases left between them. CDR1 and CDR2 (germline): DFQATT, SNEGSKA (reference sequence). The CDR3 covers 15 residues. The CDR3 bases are TGCAGTGCTAGTTCGCTAGCAGAGAGCACAGATACGCAGTATTTT. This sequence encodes CSASSLAESTDTQYF.

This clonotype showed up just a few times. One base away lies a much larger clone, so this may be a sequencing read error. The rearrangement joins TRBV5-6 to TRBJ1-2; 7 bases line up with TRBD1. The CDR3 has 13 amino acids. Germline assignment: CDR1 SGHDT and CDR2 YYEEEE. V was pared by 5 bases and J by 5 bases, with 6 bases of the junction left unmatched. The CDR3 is CASSSGTEYGYTF. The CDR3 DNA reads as TGTGCCAGCAGTTCCGGGACAGAGTATGGCTACACCTTC.

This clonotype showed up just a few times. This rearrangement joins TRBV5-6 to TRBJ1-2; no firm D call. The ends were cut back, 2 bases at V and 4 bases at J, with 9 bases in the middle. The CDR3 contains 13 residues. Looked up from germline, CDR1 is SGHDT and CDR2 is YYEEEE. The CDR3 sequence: CASSFGGPYGYTF. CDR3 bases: TGTGCCAGCAGCTTTGGTGGTCCCTATGGCTACACCTTC.

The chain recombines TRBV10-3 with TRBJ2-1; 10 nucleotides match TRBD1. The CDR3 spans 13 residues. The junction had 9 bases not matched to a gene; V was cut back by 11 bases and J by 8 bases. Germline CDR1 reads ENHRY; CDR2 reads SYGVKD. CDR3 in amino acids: CASARQGAYEQFF. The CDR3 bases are TGTGCCTCAGCGCGACAGGGGGCCTATGAGCAGTTCTTC.

The CDR3 nucleotides are TGTGCCAGCAGCCAAGAAGACAGGGGGACCTACGAGCAGTACTTC. Translated: CASSQEDRGTYEQYF. This chain uses TRBV4-2 with TRBJ2-7; TRBD1 agrees at 9 bases. The V and J ends lost 0 bases and 2 bases, in that order; junction bases with no gene match: 2. CDR1 is LGHNA and CDR2 is YNFKEQ in the germline V gene. This CDR3 comprises 15 residues.

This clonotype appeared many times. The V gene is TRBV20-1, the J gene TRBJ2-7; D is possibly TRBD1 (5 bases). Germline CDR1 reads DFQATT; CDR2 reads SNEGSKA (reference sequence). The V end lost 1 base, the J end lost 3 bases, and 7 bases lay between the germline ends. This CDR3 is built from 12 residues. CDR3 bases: TGCAGTGCTAGAGTTCAGGGCTACGAGCAGTACTTC. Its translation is CSARVQGYEQYF.

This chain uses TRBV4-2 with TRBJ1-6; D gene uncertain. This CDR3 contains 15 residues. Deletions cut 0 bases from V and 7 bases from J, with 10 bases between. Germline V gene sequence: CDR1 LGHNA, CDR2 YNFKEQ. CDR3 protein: CASSQDKGNNSPLHF. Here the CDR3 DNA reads TGTGCCAGCAGCCAAGATAAAGGAAACAATTCACCCCTCCACTTT.

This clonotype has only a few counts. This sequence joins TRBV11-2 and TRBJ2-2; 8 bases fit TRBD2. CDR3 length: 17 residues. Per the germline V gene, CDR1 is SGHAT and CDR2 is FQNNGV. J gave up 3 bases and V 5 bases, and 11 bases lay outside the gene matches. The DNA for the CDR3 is TGTGCCAGCAGCCCCTTTCCCGGGACTAGAGACACCGGGGAGCTGTTTTTT. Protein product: CASSPFPGTRDTGELFF.